Given below is one T cell receptor (beta chain) in context. Germline V CDR1 and CDR2: SGHVS, FQNEAQ. CDR3 length: 16 amino acids. V was trimmed by 5 bases and J by 2 bases, leaving 16 bases between them. This specimen comes from a study of control samples from healthy donors and cancer patients. TCRdb's table, derived via immunoSEQ multiplex PCR, lists solely in-frame clones and lacks some. The data contain about 160,000 clones, roughly 89% of them seen just once; the ten biggest clones take up around 13%. Sequencing input: blood. The receptor was derived from a man aged 25 to 45 in good health. V and J are TRBV7-8 and TRBJ1-5, with no clear D. This chain's CDR3 is CASSTTRSGGNQPQHF. CDR3 nucleotides: TGTGCCAGCAGCACGACCCGGTCTGGTGGCAATCAGCCCCAGCATTTT. The entire variable domain, with the rest obtained from reference TRBV7-8 and TRBJ1-5, is as follows: GAGVSQSPRYKVAKRGQDVALRCDPISGHVSLFWYQQALGQGPEFLTYFQNEAQLDKSGLPSDRFFAERPEGSVSTLKIQRTQQEDSAVYLCASSTTRSGGNQPQHFGDGTRLSIL.